The present TCR beta chain was sequenced within a study of graft-versus-host responses after intestinal transplantation. Study as a whole: Uniformly, recipients were administered anti-thymocyte globulin induction with subsequent tacrolimus and steroids for about 3 years.

Germline CDR1 is SEHNR and CDR2 is FQNEAQ (reference sequence). CDR3 size: 15 residues. V trimming: 1 base; J trimming: 3 bases; junction bases outside the gene matches: 4. Study-wide results and limits: High graft-versus-host to host-versus-graft clonal ratios were found in allografts of patients who had graft-donor T cell macrochimerism. Ileal or blood samples showed some GvH clones first, and such clones were also found in recipient marrow.

Remarks on this clone: Antigen specificity is unknown.

Repertoires were generated with immunoSEQ multiplex PCR, while TCRdb's copy carries only in-frame clones and drops some. In the table there are about 70,000 clones, roughly 90% of which are singletons. The chain combines TRBV7-9 with TRBJ1-1; 8 bases fit TRBD1. This clonotype originated in a human donor who was the organ donor for an intestinal transplant. The material was unstimulated CD8+ T cells sorted from spleen or lymph node cells, obtained before transplant. The CDR3 DNA sequence: TGTGCCAGCAGCTTAGGGACAGGGCCGTACACTGAAGCTTTCTTT. As protein: CASSLGTGPYTEAFF.